The rows below give T cell receptor beta chains drawn from one sample of a study of response to subunit inactivated influenza vaccine. TCRdb redid the calling of the RT-PCR reads with MiXCR, one entry per CDR3 protein. The profile shows roughly 550,000 distinct CDR3 sequences, roughly 23% of them singletons. The sample also formed part of further work on T cells expressing NK-cell markers.

The sample in question was CD4+ T cells sorted from PBMCs, obtained approximately 13 days after vaccination. These receptors came from a man aged 50-60 years who received an inactivated influenza vaccine. CDR3s include the opening cysteine and the closing phenylalanine or tryptophan. The order of the fields is V gene, D gene, clone size, J gene, CDR3 DNA, CDR3 protein. D genes are given only for firm matches. Size is stated for part of the rows, as once, few or many counts, or as a class when the clone is expanded.

v_call: TRBV20-1; d_call: -; clone_size: few; j_call: TRBJ2-2; cdr3_nt: TGCAGTGCTAGTAGGGACTCCGCGAACACCGGGGAGCTGTTTTTT; cdr3_aa: CSASRDSANTGELFF
v_call: TRBV27; d_call: -; clone_size: -; j_call: TRBJ1-6; cdr3_nt: TGTGCCAGCAGTACGCGACCGAAGAGCTCCTATAATTCACCCCTCCACTTT; cdr3_aa: CASSTRPKSSYNSPLHF
v_call: TRBV3-1; d_call: -; clone_size: few; j_call: TRBJ2-3; cdr3_nt: TGTGCCAGCAGCCCTCAAGGGACCGGGTCCCAGGGGACGCAGTATTTT; cdr3_aa: CASSPQGTGSQGTQYF
v_call: TRBV28; d_call: -; clone_size: few; j_call: TRBJ2-7; cdr3_nt: TGTGCCAGCAGTTTTCCTGTCTCCTACGAGCAGTACTTC; cdr3_aa: CASSFPVSYEQYF
v_call: TRBV6-6; d_call: -; clone_size: few; j_call: TRBJ2-5; cdr3_nt: TGTGCCAGCAGTTTTTACAGCCAAGAGACCCAGTACTTC; cdr3_aa: CASSFYSQETQYF
v_call: TRBV7-2; d_call: -; clone_size: -; j_call: TRBJ2-2; cdr3_nt: TGTGCCAGCAGCTTAGTGGCGCAGAAGGCGAGGACCGGGGAGCTGTTTTTT; cdr3_aa: CASSLVAQKARTGELFF
v_call: TRBV7-2; d_call: -; clone_size: -; j_call: TRBJ1-1; cdr3_nt: TGTGCCAGCAGCTTAGAGGTTGGGGGGTACACTGAAGCTTTCTTT; cdr3_aa: CASSLEVGGYTEAFF
v_call: TRBV4-1; d_call: TRBD2; clone_size: -; j_call: TRBJ2-1; cdr3_nt: TGCGCCAGCAGCCAATCCTATTACAGACTAGCGGAGCAGTTCTTC; cdr3_aa: CASSQSYYRLAEQFF
v_call: TRBV6-5; d_call: -; clone_size: -; j_call: TRBJ1-2; cdr3_nt: TGTGCCAGCAGTGAGAGGAGTAACTATGGCTACACCTTC; cdr3_aa: CASSERSNYGYTF
v_call: TRBV20-1; d_call: TRBD1; clone_size: -; j_call: TRBJ2-7; cdr3_nt: TGCAGTGCTAGCCCGGACAGGGGTCTTCGGGAGCAGTACTTC; cdr3_aa: CSASPDRGLREQYF
v_call: TRBV4-2; d_call: TRBD2; clone_size: -; j_call: TRBJ2-7; cdr3_nt: TGTGCCAGCAGCCAAGCCCTGACTAGCGGCTACGAGCAGTACTTC; cdr3_aa: CASSQALTSGYEQYF
v_call: TRBV5-1; d_call: TRBD1; clone_size: few; j_call: TRBJ2-3; cdr3_nt: TGCGCCAGCAGAGAGACGGGACAGGGCACAGATACGCAGTATTTT; cdr3_aa: CASRETGQGTDTQYF
v_call: TRBV14; d_call: -; clone_size: -; j_call: TRBJ1-4; cdr3_nt: TGTGCCAGCCAGGGCGGACTCTCCGAAAAACTGTTTTTT; cdr3_aa: CASQGGLSEKLFF
v_call: TRBV15; d_call: -; clone_size: few; j_call: TRBJ2-4; cdr3_nt: TGTGCCACCAGCAGAGATCTAAAACCAGACATTCAGTACTTC; cdr3_aa: CATSRDLKPDIQYF
v_call: TRBV29-1; d_call: TRBD1; clone_size: -; j_call: TRBJ2-7; cdr3_nt: TGCAGCTCCCGGGACAGTTTCTACGAGCAGTACTTC; cdr3_aa: CSSRDSFYEQYF
v_call: TRBV12-3/TRBV12-4; d_call: -; clone_size: -; j_call: TRBJ2-2; cdr3_nt: TGTGCCAGCAGTTGGGGCGGCGGGGAGCTGTTTTTT; cdr3_aa: CASSWGGGELFF
v_call: TRBV7-2; d_call: -; clone_size: -; j_call: TRBJ1-5; cdr3_nt: TGTGCCAGCAGCTTACTCGCTGGGGGCGCGCAGCCCCAGCATTTT; cdr3_aa: CASSLLAGGAQPQHF
v_call: TRBV5-1; d_call: TRBD2; clone_size: many; j_call: TRBJ2-7; cdr3_nt: TGCGCCAGCAGCCCAGGACTAGCGGGTCCCCGAGGGAAGGCCTACGAGCAGTACTTC; cdr3_aa: CASSPGLAGPRGKAYEQYF
v_call: TRBV20-1; d_call: -; clone_size: many; j_call: TRBJ2-1; cdr3_nt: TGCAGTGCTCGGATGGGGGCTCCTGAGCAGTTCTTC; cdr3_aa: CSARMGAPEQFF
v_call: TRBV7-9; d_call: TRBD1; clone_size: few; j_call: TRBJ2-3; cdr3_nt: TGTGCCAGCAGCTTATACTCAGGGGGCACGACAGATACGCAGTATTTT; cdr3_aa: CASSLYSGGTTDTQYF
v_call: TRBV3-1; d_call: TRBD1; clone_size: few; j_call: TRBJ2-1; cdr3_nt: TGTGCCAGCAGCCAGTGGGACAGATCCAATGAGCAGTTCTTC; cdr3_aa: CASSQWDRSNEQFF
v_call: TRBV6-5; d_call: -; clone_size: many; j_call: TRBJ1-5; cdr3_nt: TGTGCCAGCAGTTATGGTGGTAGCAATCAGCCCCAGCATTTT; cdr3_aa: CASSYGGSNQPQHF
v_call: TRBV29-1; d_call: -; clone_size: -; j_call: TRBJ1-5; cdr3_nt: TGCAGCGCTGGGCAGGGTGGTGATCAGCCCCAGCATTTT; cdr3_aa: CSAGQGGDQPQHF
v_call: TRBV4-2; d_call: -; clone_size: few; j_call: TRBJ1-1; cdr3_nt: TGTGCCAGCAGCCAAGATGAGCAGGGATGGGCTGAAGCTTTCTTT; cdr3_aa: CASSQDEQGWAEAFF
v_call: TRBV20-1; d_call: TRBD2; clone_size: few; j_call: TRBJ2-3; cdr3_nt: TGCAGTGCTAGGGCCGCCACTAGCGGGTCGACAGATACGCAGTATTTT; cdr3_aa: CSARAATSGSTDTQYF
v_call: TRBV5-1; d_call: TRBD1; clone_size: -; j_call: TRBJ2-5; cdr3_nt: TGCGCCAGCAGCTTGATAGGGGACAGACAAGAGACCCAGTACTTC; cdr3_aa: CASSLIGDRQETQYF
v_call: TRBV7-9; d_call: TRBD1; clone_size: -; j_call: TRBJ2-2; cdr3_nt: TGTGCCAGCAGCTTCCGACAGGGTATCACCGGGGAGCTGTTTTTT; cdr3_aa: CASSFRQGITGELFF
v_call: TRBV29-1; d_call: -; clone_size: few; j_call: TRBJ2-5; cdr3_nt: TGCAGCGTTGAAGATACCGGGGTTGGCGGAGAGACCCAGTACTTC; cdr3_aa: CSVEDTGVGGETQYF
v_call: TRBV5-5; d_call: TRBD1; clone_size: few; j_call: TRBJ1-6; cdr3_nt: TGTGCCAGCTCTGCCGGGACAGAGAATTCACCCCTCCACTTT; cdr3_aa: CASSAGTENSPLHF
v_call: TRBV30; d_call: TRBD2; clone_size: -; j_call: TRBJ2-1; cdr3_nt: TGTGCCTGGAGCGGCAAATCACTAGCGGGGACCAACAATGAGCAGTTCTTC; cdr3_aa: CAWSGKSLAGTNNEQFF
v_call: TRBV20-1; d_call: -; clone_size: few; j_call: TRBJ2-3; cdr3_nt: TGCAGTGCAATGGTTAGCACAGATACGCAGTATTTT; cdr3_aa: CSAMVSTDTQYF
v_call: TRBV27; d_call: TRBD2; clone_size: -; j_call: TRBJ2-3; cdr3_nt: TGTGCCAGCAGTTCCCCGGGACTAGTCACAGATACGCAGTATTTT; cdr3_aa: CASSSPGLVTDTQYF
v_call: TRBV27; d_call: -; clone_size: many; j_call: TRBJ1-6; cdr3_nt: TGTGCCAGCAGTTCGGTGGACAGCTCCAGTTCACCCCTCCACTTT; cdr3_aa: CASSSVDSSSSPLHF
v_call: TRBV6-1; d_call: TRBD2; clone_size: few; j_call: TRBJ2-7; cdr3_nt: TGTGCCAGCAGTGTAGCGGGGGTCTACGAGCAGTACTTC; cdr3_aa: CASSVAGVYEQYF
v_call: TRBV12-3/TRBV12-4; d_call: TRBD2; clone_size: -; j_call: TRBJ2-5; cdr3_nt: TGTGCCAGCAGTTTTGTGGCAGCGGGGGGAGGGACCCAGTATTTC; cdr3_aa: CASSFVAAGGGTQYF
v_call: TRBV3-1; d_call: -; clone_size: few; j_call: TRBJ1-2; cdr3_nt: TGTGCCAGCAGCCAACTCGCACACGGGGGTTATGGCTACACCTTC; cdr3_aa: CASSQLAHGGYGYTF
v_call: TRBV2; d_call: TRBD1; clone_size: many; j_call: TRBJ1-6; cdr3_nt: TGTGCCAGCAAGCTGGACAGGGCCAATTCACCCCTCCACTTT; cdr3_aa: CASKLDRANSPLHF
v_call: TRBV20-1; d_call: TRBD2; clone_size: -; j_call: TRBJ2-1; cdr3_nt: TGCAGTGCTAGGGAACTAGCGGGACCATTGGAGCAGTTCTTC; cdr3_aa: CSARELAGPLEQFF
v_call: TRBV15; d_call: TRBD1; clone_size: few; j_call: TRBJ1-6; cdr3_nt: TGTGCCACCAGCAGAGGGGACAGGGCCTATAATTCACCCCTCCACTTT; cdr3_aa: CATSRGDRAYNSPLHF
v_call: TRBV24-1; d_call: TRBD2; clone_size: -; j_call: TRBJ2-1; cdr3_nt: TGTGCCACCAGTGATGCCGGTTTTAGCGGGGGAACTATCTACAATGAGCAGTTCTTC; cdr3_aa: CATSDAGFSGGTIYNEQFF
v_call: TRBV5-1; d_call: -; clone_size: few; j_call: TRBJ2-2; cdr3_nt: TGCGCCAGCAGACAGGTTCGGAACACCGGGGAGCTGTTTTTT; cdr3_aa: CASRQVRNTGELFF
v_call: TRBV6-1; d_call: -; clone_size: -; j_call: TRBJ2-7; cdr3_nt: TGTGCCAGCAGGCCCGGAGAGGGGCGAGGTGGCGAGCAGTACTTC; cdr3_aa: CASRPGEGRGGEQYF
v_call: TRBV7-2; d_call: TRBD2; clone_size: many; j_call: TRBJ2-3; cdr3_nt: TGTGCCAGCCGGCGGGAGAGCACAGATACGCAGTATTTT; cdr3_aa: CASRRESTDTQYF
v_call: TRBV2; d_call: -; clone_size: few; j_call: TRBJ2-2; cdr3_nt: TGTGCCAGCAGTGGGGGCGTCGAGAACACCGGTCCCCTGCTTTTT; cdr3_aa: CASSGGVENTGPLLF
v_call: TRBV18; d_call: -; clone_size: -; j_call: TRBJ2-7; cdr3_nt: TGTGCCAGCTCACCACCGTCGAAGGGGTACGAGCAGTACTTC; cdr3_aa: CASSPPSKGYEQYF
v_call: TRBV12-3/TRBV12-4; d_call: -; clone_size: few; j_call: TRBJ2-7; cdr3_nt: TGTGCCAGCAGCACAAGTCGGGGGACCAACTACGAGCAGTACTTC; cdr3_aa: CASSTSRGTNYEQYF
v_call: TRBV29-1; d_call: -; clone_size: few; j_call: TRBJ2-7; cdr3_nt: TGCAGCGTCCAAGCAGGGTACGAGCAGTACTTC; cdr3_aa: CSVQAGYEQYF
v_call: TRBV5-1; d_call: TRBD2; clone_size: -; j_call: TRBJ2-1; cdr3_nt: TGCGCCAGCAGCTTTAGGACTAGTTCCCCGTACGATGAGCAGTTCTTC; cdr3_aa: CASSFRTSSPYDEQFF
v_call: TRBV12-3/TRBV12-4; d_call: TRBD2; clone_size: few; j_call: TRBJ2-1; cdr3_nt: TGTGCCAGCAGTTTATCGCTTCAGGCGGGAGTCATGTCGCCCGTGGATGAGCAGTTCTTC; cdr3_aa: CASSLSLQAGVMSPVDEQFF
v_call: TRBV24-1; d_call: -; clone_size: -; j_call: TRBJ2-1; cdr3_nt: TGTGCCACCCAAGGCAGAGGCCATGAGCAGTTCTTC; cdr3_aa: CATQGRGHEQFF
v_call: TRBV10-3; d_call: -; clone_size: -; j_call: TRBJ1-1; cdr3_nt: TGTGCCATCCGCCTTAGCCTGGACACTGAAGCTTTCTTT; cdr3_aa: CAIRLSLDTEAFF
v_call: TRBV5-1; d_call: TRBD1; clone_size: -; j_call: TRBJ1-4; cdr3_nt: TGCGCCAGCAGCTTGAGCAGGGGGGAAGAAAAACTGTTTTTT; cdr3_aa: CASSLSRGEEKLFF
v_call: TRBV6-1; d_call: -; clone_size: few; j_call: TRBJ2-2; cdr3_nt: TGTGCCAGCAGACACACGAAAGGGATCCCCGGGGAGCTGTTTTTT; cdr3_aa: CASRHTKGIPGELFF
v_call: TRBV14; d_call: TRBD1; clone_size: many; j_call: TRBJ1-5; cdr3_nt: TGTGCCAGCAGTCAGGGGGGGAATCAGCCCCAGCATTTT; cdr3_aa: CASSQGGNQPQHF
v_call: TRBV20-1; d_call: TRBD1; clone_size: few; j_call: TRBJ1-2; cdr3_nt: TGCAGTGCCGGAACAGACAGGGGCCCATTTGGGGGCTACACCTTC; cdr3_aa: CSAGTDRGPFGGYTF
v_call: TRBV27; d_call: -; clone_size: -; j_call: TRBJ2-5; cdr3_nt: TGTGCCAGCAGGGCCGAAGGGGCCCGCCAAGAGACCCAGTACTTC; cdr3_aa: CASRAEGARQETQYF
v_call: TRBV6-5; d_call: -; clone_size: few; j_call: TRBJ2-1; cdr3_nt: TGTGCCAGCAGTTACTCGACGGTAGAATACAATGAGCAGTTCTTC; cdr3_aa: CASSYSTVEYNEQFF
v_call: TRBV12-3/TRBV12-4; d_call: -; clone_size: -; j_call: TRBJ1-2; cdr3_nt: TGTGCCAGCAGTCCACGGAACGCCTTCGGCTACACCTTC; cdr3_aa: CASSPRNAFGYTF
v_call: TRBV6-2/TRBV6-3; d_call: TRBD2; clone_size: few; j_call: TRBJ2-7; cdr3_nt: TGTGCCAGCAGCCGGACTAGCGGGAAGGGTCGCTACGAGCAGTACTTC; cdr3_aa: CASSRTSGKGRYEQYF